Listed below are T cell receptor beta chains from one sample, sequenced in a study of beta chain features in type 1 diabetes. Here immunoSEQ multiplex PCR was the method, and the copy in TCRdb shows in-frame clones only, minus some. This sample carries 860,000 or so clones, 15% to 20% of them seen once, and the ten largest clones take 0.023%. The sample taken for sequencing was naive CD4+ T cells from blood. The receptors come from a woman younger than 30 in good health. CDR3s include the opening cysteine and the closing phenylalanine or tryptophan. A D gene is named only where the DNA matches it firmly. Not every row has a clone size; where given, it reads once, few, many or a size class.

size: -
length: 13
J: TRBJ2-5
D: -
V: TRBV15
DNA: TGTGCCACCAGCAGAGATAACGGGGAGACCCAGTACTTC
CDR3: CATSRDNGETQYF

size: -
length: 16
J: TRBJ1-1
D: TRBD1
V: TRBV11-2
DNA: TGTGCCAGCAGCTTAGCCCTACAGGGGGGAAACACTGAAGCTTTCTTT
CDR3: CASSLALQGGNTEAFF

size: few
length: 15
J: TRBJ1-5
D: -
V: TRBV28
DNA: TGTGCCAGCAGTTTCGCAAGGGAACTCAATCAGCCCCAGCATTTT
CDR3: CASSFARELNQPQHF

size: few
length: 14
J: TRBJ2-5
D: TRBD1
V: TRBV4-2
DNA: TGTGCCAGCAGCCACGGACAGGGGATGGAGACCCAGTACTTC
CDR3: CASSHGQGMETQYF

size: few
length: 17
J: TRBJ2-1
D: TRBD2
V: TRBV5-6
DNA: TGTGCCAGCAGCCCCCTTCGAGCTAGCGGGGCGAACAATGAGCAGTTCTTC
CDR3: CASSPLRASGANNEQFF

size: few
length: 14
J: TRBJ1-2
D: TRBD1
V: TRBV5-1
DNA: TGCGCCAGCAGCAAGGGACAGGAAATCTATGGCTACACCTTC
CDR3: CASSKGQEIYGYTF

size: -
length: 13
J: TRBJ2-3
D: -
V: TRBV7-9
DNA: TGTGCCAGCAGCTCCTTAGGAACAGATACGCAGTATTTT
CDR3: CASSSLGTDTQYF

size: -
length: 15
J: TRBJ2-5
D: -
V: TRBV11-2
DNA: TGTGCCAGCAGCTCGCAGGGAGCCCACCAAGAGACCCAGTACTTC
CDR3: CASSSQGAHQETQYF

size: -
length: 15
J: TRBJ1-2
D: -
V: TRBV5-1
DNA: TGCGCCAGCAGCTTGGACGTAGGGGGGAACTATGGCTACACCTTC
CDR3: CASSLDVGGNYGYTF

size: -
length: 13
J: TRBJ2-5
D: -
V: TRBV7-2
DNA: TGTGCCAGCAGCTTAGTAGGGGGGGAGACCCAGTACTTC
CDR3: CASSLVGGETQYF

size: few
length: 13
J: TRBJ1-2
D: -
V: TRBV28
DNA: TGTGCCAGCAGAAAACAGGAGAGCTATGGCTACACCTTC
CDR3: CASRKQESYGYTF

size: -
length: 16
J: TRBJ2-2
D: -
V: TRBV10-3
DNA: TGTGCCATCAGTGAAAACAGGGGCGGGATCGCCGGGGAGCTGTTTTTT
CDR3: CAISENRGGIAGELFF

size: -
length: 15
J: TRBJ1-1
D: -
V: TRBV10-3
DNA: TGTGCCATCAGTGAGTCTGAGGGGCTAGGCACTGAAGCTTTCTTT
CDR3: CAISESEGLGTEAFF

size: -
length: 13
J: TRBJ2-2
D: -
V: TRBV7-3
DNA: TGTGCCAGCAGCCCGAAGGGCACCGGGGAGCTGTTTTTT
CDR3: CASSPKGTGELFF

size: few
length: 13
J: TRBJ2-7
D: -
V: TRBV4-2
DNA: TGTGCCAGCAGCCAAGACTCATCCTACGAGCAGTACTTC
CDR3: CASSQDSSYEQYF

size: -
length: 15
J: TRBJ2-7
D: -
V: TRBV7-2
DNA: TGTGCCAGCAGCTCACCGATGGCAGGGGCCTACGAGCAGTACTTC
CDR3: CASSSPMAGAYEQYF

size: -
length: 14
J: TRBJ2-7
D: TRBD2
V: TRBV5-6
DNA: TGTGCCAGCAGCGACGGGAGGCCGGGGCGCGAGCAGTACTTC
CDR3: CASSDGRPGREQYF

size: few
length: 13
J: TRBJ2-7
D: -
V: TRBV11-2
DNA: TGTGCCAGCAGCTTATCTGATACCTACGAGCAGTACTTC
CDR3: CASSLSDTYEQYF

size: -
length: 14
J: TRBJ1-2
D: -
V: TRBV6-1
DNA: TGTGCCAGCAGTCCTCCCGGAGCTAACTATGGCTACACCTTC
CDR3: CASSPPGANYGYTF

size: -
length: 17
J: TRBJ2-1
D: TRBD2
V: TRBV5-1
DNA: TGCGCCAGCAGCCTGGGGCTAGCGGCTAGCTCCTACAATGAGCAGTTCTTC
CDR3: CASSLGLAASSYNEQFF

size: few
length: 16
J: TRBJ2-3
D: -
V: TRBV18
DNA: TGTGCCAGCTCACCAGGGAGGGGACAGCGAACAGATACGCAGTATTTT
CDR3: CASSPGRGQRTDTQYF

size: -
length: 13
J: TRBJ2-7
D: TRBD2
V: TRBV28
DNA: TGTGCCAGCAGTCAAAGCGGGAGTTACGAGCAGTACTTC
CDR3: CASSQSGSYEQYF

size: -
length: 15
J: TRBJ2-3
D: TRBD2
V: TRBV28
DNA: TGTGCCAGCAGTAGTTATAGCGGGGGTTCAGATACGCAGTATTTT
CDR3: CASSSYSGGSDTQYF

size: -
length: 15
J: TRBJ2-4
D: -
V: TRBV5-4
DNA: TGCGCCAGCAGCCAAGATCCGGCAGGGAGGAACATTCAGTACTTC
CDR3: CASSQDPAGRNIQYF

size: -
length: 11
J: TRBJ2-7
D: -
V: TRBV20-1
DNA: TGCAGTGGCTCTACAGCCTTCGAGCAGTACTTC
CDR3: CSGSTAFEQYF

size: few
length: 15
J: TRBJ2-3
D: TRBD2
V: TRBV28
DNA: TGTGCCAGCAGACCGGGACTAGCGGGAGCTGATACGCAGTATTTT
CDR3: CASRPGLAGADTQYF

size: few
length: 11
J: TRBJ1-2
D: -
V: TRBV9
DNA: TGTGCCAGCAGACAGACAGGCGGCTACACCTTC
CDR3: CASRQTGGYTF

size: -
length: 19
J: TRBJ2-7
D: TRBD2
V: TRBV10-3
DNA: TGTGCCATCAGTAAAGGACTAGCGGGAGGTGGTCGGGACCCGTACGAGCAGTACTTC
CDR3: CAISKGLAGGGRDPYEQYF

size: -
length: 16
J: TRBJ1-3
D: -
V: TRBV13
DNA: TGTGCCAGCAGCTTTACCCAGGGGTCCTCTGGAAACACCATATATTTT
CDR3: CASSFTQGSSGNTIYF

size: -
length: 19
J: TRBJ2-2
D: -
V: TRBV21-1
DNA: -
CDR3: CASSKDLYWCGVRTGELFF

size: -
length: 14
J: TRBJ1-2
D: -
V: TRBV6-6
DNA: TGTGCCAGCAGTGATGCTCTGGGCAGCTATGGCTACACCTTC
CDR3: CASSDALGSYGYTF

size: few
length: 15
J: TRBJ1-5
D: TRBD1
V: TRBV5-1
DNA: TGCGCCAGCAGCTTGGGGACAGGGCAAGGGCAGCCCCAGCATTTT
CDR3: CASSLGTGQGQPQHF

size: few
length: 12
J: TRBJ1-1
D: -
V: TRBV9
DNA: TGTGCCAGCAGCCCCCGTGACACTGAAGCTTTCTTT
CDR3: CASSPRDTEAFF

size: -
length: 13
J: TRBJ2-3
D: -
V: TRBV5-5
DNA: TGTGCCAGCAGCTCCCAGGGATCAGATACGCAGTATTTT
CDR3: CASSSQGSDTQYF

size: few
length: 14
J: TRBJ2-3
D: -
V: TRBV6-6
DNA: TGTGCCAGCAGTTACTCCCGGGGGACAGATACGCAGTATTTT
CDR3: CASSYSRGTDTQYF

size: -
length: 15
J: TRBJ2-7
D: TRBD2
V: TRBV6-5
DNA: TGTGCCAGCAGTTACAGGGCGGGAGGTAGCTACGAGCAGTACTTC
CDR3: CASSYRAGGSYEQYF

size: -
length: 15
J: TRBJ1-4
D: -
V: TRBV7-6
DNA: TGTGCCAGCAGCTTAGAGATGGCAACTAATGAAAAACTGTTTTTT
CDR3: CASSLEMATNEKLFF

size: -
length: 15
J: TRBJ2-2
D: -
V: TRBV4-1
DNA: TGCGCCAGCAGCCAAGTAATGCAGGTTGGCGGGGAGCTGTTTTTT
CDR3: CASSQVMQVGGELFF

size: few
length: 15
J: TRBJ2-1
D: TRBD1
V: TRBV18
DNA: TGTGCCAGCTCACCTACAGGGGGCTCCTACAATGAGCAGTTCTTC
CDR3: CASSPTGGSYNEQFF

size: -
length: 15
J: TRBJ2-3
D: TRBD1
V: TRBV5-1
DNA: TGCGCCAGCAGGCCACGGGACAGGGTATCAGATACGCAGTATTTT
CDR3: CASRPRDRVSDTQYF

size: -
length: 15
J: TRBJ1-2
D: TRBD1
V: TRBV19
DNA: TGTGCCAGTAGTTGGGGACAGGGTGGCACCTATGGCTACACCTTC
CDR3: CASSWGQGGTYGYTF

size: -
length: 14
J: TRBJ2-3
D: TRBD1
V: TRBV5-1
DNA: TGCGCCAGCGTCCGGGACAGGGCAACAGATACGCAGTATTTT
CDR3: CASVRDRATDTQYF

size: -
length: 16
J: TRBJ2-2
D: -
V: TRBV7-8
DNA: TGTGCCAGCAGCCCTAGGCCCCTAGCGAACACCGGGGAGCTGTTTTTT
CDR3: CASSPRPLANTGELFF

size: few
length: 13
J: TRBJ2-7
D: -
V: TRBV6-6
DNA: TGTGCCAGCAGTTACCGACTGGCCTACGAGCAGTACTTC
CDR3: CASSYRLAYEQYF

size: few
length: 14
J: TRBJ2-7
D: -
V: TRBV5-6
DNA: TGTGCCAGCAATCCGTTGGGACAAGGGGCCGAGCAGTACTTC
CDR3: CASNPLGQGAEQYF

size: -
length: 15
J: TRBJ2-4
D: TRBD1
V: TRBV10-2
DNA: TGCGCCAGCAGTGAGACCCCGACAGGGCAAAACATTCAGTACTTC
CDR3: CASSETPTGQNIQYF

size: -
length: 15
J: TRBJ2-1
D: TRBD2
V: TRBV10-3
DNA: TGTGCCATCAGTGGGCCGGGACTAGCGGGAAATGAGCAGTTCTTC
CDR3: CAISGPGLAGNEQFF

size: few
length: 14
J: TRBJ2-3
D: -
V: TRBV25-1
DNA: TGTGCCAGCAGGGGGCAGATCAACACAGATACGCAGTATTTT
CDR3: CASRGQINTDTQYF

size: -
length: 13
J: TRBJ1-2
D: -
V: TRBV19
DNA: TGTGCCAGTAAGGCGGGGGGTAACTATGGCTACACCTTC
CDR3: CASKAGGNYGYTF

size: few
length: 13
J: TRBJ2-1
D: TRBD2
V: TRBV9
DNA: TGTGCCAGCAGCGTCCTAGCGGACAATGAGCAGTTCTTC
CDR3: CASSVLADNEQFF

size: -
length: 12
J: TRBJ2-2
D: -
V: TRBV9
DNA: TGTGCCAGCAGCCCGATCACCGGGGAGCTGTTTTTT
CDR3: CASSPITGELFF

size: few
length: 12
J: TRBJ2-4
D: -
V: TRBV2
DNA: TGTGCCAGCAGGACGAGCAAAAACATTCAGTACTTC
CDR3: CASRTSKNIQYF

size: few
length: 16
J: TRBJ2-1
D: TRBD2
V: TRBV10-3
DNA: TGTGCCATCAGTGTTCGGGGCGGGGGAGTCGGCCATGAGCAGTTCTTC
CDR3: CAISVRGGGVGHEQFF

size: few
length: 13
J: TRBJ2-7
D: -
V: TRBV15
DNA: TGTGCCACCAGCAGAGATAGCCCCTACGAGCAGTACTTC
CDR3: CATSRDSPYEQYF

size: few
length: 14
J: TRBJ2-7
D: TRBD1
V: TRBV4-3
DNA: TGCGCCAGCAGCCAGGGACAGGGGACCTTCGAGCAGTACTTC
CDR3: CASSQGQGTFEQYF

size: -
length: 15
J: TRBJ2-2
D: -
V: TRBV7-2
DNA: TGTGCCAGCAGTCCTTCGGCGGGAAACACCGGGGAGCTGTTTTTT
CDR3: CASSPSAGNTGELFF

size: few
length: 15
J: TRBJ1-1
D: -
V: TRBV6-6
DNA: TGTGCCAGCACCAAACGACAGGCTATGAACACTGAAGCTTTCTTT
CDR3: CASTKRQAMNTEAFF

size: -
length: 15
J: TRBJ2-5
D: -
V: TRBV5-1
DNA: TGCGCCAGCAGCTTGGTGGGGCTGACCTACGAGACCCAGTACTTC
CDR3: CASSLVGLTYETQYF

size: -
length: 14
J: TRBJ2-7
D: TRBD1
V: TRBV7-2
DNA: TGTGCCAGCAGCACGTACAGGGGTGCCTACGAGCAGTACTTC
CDR3: CASSTYRGAYEQYF